Below are 27 T cell receptor beta chains sequenced from a single sample in a study of blood T cell repertoires in COVID-19. Generated by immunoSEQ multiplex PCR, the TCRdb table keeps only in-frame clones and is missing some. Counted here are around 270,000 clones, 91% occurring once; the ten biggest clones make up approximately 2.5%. The specimen sequenced was peripheral blood. The receptors were sampled from a person aged 18-30 years with COVID-19, enrolled during active disease.

V and J are TRBV13 and TRBJ2-5; D gene ambiguous. Germline V CDR1 and CDR2: PRHDT, FYEKMQ (reference sequence). The CDR3 loop spans 13 amino acids. Trimming shortened V by 1 base and J by 5 bases, and 8 bases separated the two germline ends. The CDR3 loop is CASSLDPRETQYF. The CDR3, as DNA: TGTGCCAGCAGCTTAGATCCCAGGGAGACCCAGTACTTC.

The chain carries TRBV4-1 and TRBJ2-2; 8 nucleotides agree with TRBD2. J lost 2 bases, V lost 4 bases, and 6 bases had no gene match. Germline V gives CDR1 MGHRA, CDR2 YSYEKL. The CDR3 runs to 16 residues. Here the CDR3 reads CASSPLAGRNTGELFF. As DNA, the CDR3 is TGCGCCAGCAGCCCCCTAGCGGGCCGTAACACCGGGGAGCTGTTTTTT.

The V call is TRBV6-2 or TRBV6-3, the J call TRBJ2-6; tentative D call: TRBD1 (6 bases). There are 15 residues in the CDR3. Trimming took 4 bases from V and 4 from J, leaving 11 bases between them. The germline CDR1 and CDR2 sequences are MNHEY and SVGEGT. The CDR3 nucleotides are TGTGCCAGCAGTTCGTTGGGGGCCGGGGCCAACGTCCTGACTTTC. Translating gives CASSSLGAGANVLTF.

V usage is TRBV4-2 and J usage is TRBJ2-7, with D possibly matching TRBD2 (7 bases). There are 14 residues in the CDR3. Germline lookup yields CDR1 LGHNA and CDR2 YNFKEQ. V lost 8 bases, J lost 1 base, and 15 bases lay in between. CDR3 protein: CASGGDTRSYEQYF. In DNA, the CDR3 is TGTGCCAGCGGGGGGGACACACGATCCTACGAGCAGTACTTC.

The chain uses TRBV30 and TRBJ1-4; D may be TRBD1 (6 bases). CDR1 is GTSNPN, CDR2 SVGIG, per germline (reference sequence). Trimming took off 2 bases at V and 8 bases at J, with 12 bases between the two ends. This CDR3 spans 13 amino acids. The CDR3 protein is CAWSKGGVEKLFF. In DNA form, the CDR3 reads TGTGCCTGGAGTAAAGGGGGAGTCGAAAAACTGTTTTTT.

The chain is built from TRBV6-2 or TRBV6-3 and TRBJ2-3; 10 bases map to TRBD2. The germline V gene encodes CDR1 MNHEY and CDR2 SVGEGT. V dropped 1 base and J dropped 5; count of bases not matched to a gene: 9. The CDR3 consists of 17 residues. CDR3 protein: CASSYYGLAGDVDTQYF. In nucleotides, the CDR3 is TGTGCCAGCAGTTACTATGGGCTAGCGGGAGATGTAGATACGCAGTATTTT.

This sequence joins TRBV27 and TRBJ1-3; 9 nucleotides match TRBD1. The CDR3 has 15 residues. The V gene's germline CDR1 is MNHEY and CDR2 SMNVEV (reference sequence). The V gene end was trimmed by 5 bases and the J gene end by 0 bases; junction bases not matched to a gene: 2. CDR3 coding DNA: TGTGCCAGCAGTATGGACAGGGGCTCTGGAAACACCATATATTTT. Its protein is CASSMDRGSGNTIYF.

This clone occurred a few times. The V and J genes are TRBV4-1 and TRBJ1-6; D remains unclear. The CDR3 is 17 amino acids. The V gene's germline CDR1 is MGHRA and CDR2 YSYEKL. Trimming shortened V by 0 bases and J by 6 bases, and 15 bases separated the two germline ends. CDR3 nucleotides: TGCGCCAGCAGCCAAGACGGGTTTACCGCGCCTAATTCACCCCTCCACTTT. It translates to CASSQDGFTAPNSPLHF.

This chain connects TRBV5-6 to TRBJ2-7; TRBD1 matches 9 bases. Trimming at V came to 4 bases and at J to 3 bases, leaving 5 bases not matched to a gene. Per the germline V gene, CDR1 is SGHDT and CDR2 is YYEEEE. CDR3 size: 14 residues. CDR3 residues: CASSQMTGGYEQYF. CDR3 nucleotide sequence: TGTGCCAGCAGCCAGATGACAGGGGGCTACGAGCAGTACTTC. Together with reference TRBV5-6 and TRBJ2-7, the CDR3 gives the full variable domain: DAGVTQSPTHLIKTRGQQVTLRCSPKSGHDTVSWYQQALGQGPQFIFQYYEEEERQRGNFPDRFSGHQFPNYSSELNVNALLLGDSALYLCASSQMTGGYEQYFGPGTRLTVT.

The chain is built from TRBV6-5 and TRBJ1-1, with a possible D match to TRBD1 (6 bases). In germline, CDR1 is MNHEY, CDR2 SVGAGI. The CDR3 sequence is 15 residues long. V was cut by 0 bases and J by 7 bases, with 15 bases left in between. CDR3 loop: CASSYSYRVENEAFF. The CDR3 bases are TGTGCCAGCAGTTACTCGTACAGGGTGGAAAATGAAGCTTTCTTT.

The chain uses TRBV30 and TRBJ2-7; 7 bases map to TRBD1. Germline loops: CDR1 GTSNPN, CDR2 SVGIG (reference sequence). V dropped 0 bases and J dropped 3; count of bases not matched to a gene: 5. This CDR3 is built from 14 residues. The CDR3 DNA sequence: TGTGCCTGGAGTGTCGTAAGGGACAGCTACGAGCAGTACTTC. Protein sequence: CAWSVVRDSYEQYF.

This chain's CDR3 is CASSGDFTDTQYF. DNA for the CDR3: TGTGCCAGCAGTGGGGACTTCACAGATACGCAGTATTTT. This chain links TRBV2 with TRBJ2-3, with TRBD2 as a possible D gene (6 bases). V lost 4 bases, J lost 2 bases, and 7 bases lay in between. From germline, CDR1 is SNHLY and CDR2 FYNNEI. The CDR3 covers 13 residues.

The rearrangement links TRBV25-1 to TRBJ2-7; 7 bases are shared with TRBD2. J gave up 2 bases and V 2 bases, and 9 bases lay outside the gene matches. Germline CDR1 MGHDK, CDR2 SYGVNS. The CDR3 is 16 amino acids. DNA of the CDR3: TGTGCCAGCAGTGAAGAAAAGGGCGGGAGTCCCTACGAGCAGTACTTC. Its translation: CASSEEKGGSPYEQYF.

The chain links TRBV4-1 to TRBJ1-6; no firm D call. The V end lost 0 bases, the J end lost 10 bases, and 4 bases lay between the germline ends. The CDR3 extends over 12 amino acids. Germline loops: CDR1 MGHRA, CDR2 YSYEKL. The CDR3 DNA reads as TGCGCCAGCAGCCAAGACGGGTCACCCCTCCACTTT. Its translation: CASSQDGSPLHF.

V gene TRBV6-1 combines with J gene TRBJ1-2; D gene uncertain. CDR3 length equals 14 residues. V dropped 2 bases and J dropped 2 bases, with 9 bases sitting between them. The germline CDR1 and CDR2 sequences are MNHNS and SASEGT. The CDR3 protein is CASSESAGNYGYTF. The CDR3 region has the DNA TGTGCCAGCAGTGAATCGGCGGGAAACTATGGCTACACCTTC.

This chain connects TRBV15 to TRBJ1-1; D gene unclear. V was clipped by 4 bases and J by 8 bases, with 14 bases between them. The CDR3 sequence is 13 residues long. The germline CDR1 and CDR2 sequences are LNHNV and YYDKDF (reference sequence). The CDR3 sequence is CATSKTGLDEAFF. CDR3 sequence (DNA): TGTGCCACCAGCAAGACCGGACTGGACGAAGCTTTCTTT.

The chain has TRBV6-5 and TRBJ2-1; 7 positions agree with TRBD2. Looked up from germline, CDR1 is MNHEY and CDR2 is SVGAGI. The CDR3 extends over 15 amino acids. The junction had 6 bases not matched to a gene; V was cut back by 4 bases and J by 3 bases. CDR3 region: CASSFQREHYNEQFF. The DNA of the CDR3 is TGTGCCAGCAGTTTTCAGCGGGAACACTACAATGAGCAGTTCTTC.

This chain connects TRBV5-4 to TRBJ2-7, with 7 bases matching TRBD1. Trimming removed 5 bases from V and 3 bases from J; junction bases left unmatched: 8. Germline loops: CDR1 SGHNT, CDR2 YYREEE (reference sequence). CDR3 length: 14 amino acids. The CDR3 spells CASSYATGNYEQYF. CDR3 sequence (DNA): TGTGCCAGCAGTTATGCGACAGGGAACTACGAGCAGTACTTC.

The rearrangement links TRBV5-1 to TRBJ2-2, with TRBD2 matching over 10 bases. The CDR3 loop spans 21 amino acids. J lost 7 bases, V lost 3 bases, and 24 bases had no gene match. Germline V gene data show CDR1 as SGHRS and CDR2 as YFSETQ. CDR3 amino acids: CASSSLGQIGTSDGGLGELFF. Written as DNA, the CDR3 is TGCGCCAGCAGCTCCTTGGGACAAATCGGGACTAGCGACGGGGGGCTCGGGGAGCTGTTTTTT.

The chain recombines TRBV5-5 with TRBJ2-7; 10 nucleotides agree with TRBD1. CDR1 SGHKS and CDR2 YYEKEE come from the germline V gene (reference sequence). Trimming cost V 3 bases and J 7 bases; bases outside gene matches: 7. This CDR3 has 14 amino acids. CDR3 loop: CASSYRQGADEQYF. The CDR3 DNA follows: TGTGCCAGCAGCTACCGACAGGGGGCGGATGAGCAGTACTTC.

This chain joins TRBV13 and TRBJ1-4; D uncertain. The CDR3 runs 14 residues. Germline V CDR1 and CDR2: PRHDT, FYEKMQ (reference sequence). V dropped 2 bases and J dropped 11 bases, with 15 bases sitting between them. The CDR3 DNA follows: TGTGCCAGCAGCTTATTAGCCCAGTCTGATAAACTGTTTTTT. Amino acids: CASSLLAQSDKLFF.

This CDR3 reads CASSPAQGSGYSYNEQFF. CDR3 bases: TGTGCCAGCAGCCCTGCCCAAGGTAGCGGTTACTCCTACAATGAGCAGTTCTTC. The genes are TRBV6-2 or TRBV6-3 and TRBJ2-1, with a weak D call TRBD2 (6 bases). This CDR3 has 18 amino acids. Germline assignment: CDR1 MNHEY and CDR2 SVGEGT. The V and J ends lost 6 bases and 0 bases respectively, with 21 bases between them.

The chain uses TRBV19 and TRBJ2-1; D may be TRBD1 (6 bases). The germline V and J ends were trimmed by 4 bases and 4 bases, with 11 bases remaining between them. There are 14 residues in the CDR3. CDR1 and CDR2 from the germline V gene are LNHDA and SQIVND (reference sequence). CDR3 nucleotides: TGTGCCAGTAGTACCTATACAGGGTACAATGAGCAGTTCTTC. This translates into CASSTYTGYNEQFF.

This sequence joins TRBV29-1 and TRBJ2-7; D is perhaps TRBD1 (6 bases). This CDR3 has 11 amino acids. From germline, CDR1 is SQVTM and CDR2 ANQGSEA. Deletions cut 6 bases from V and 3 bases from J, with 9 bases between. Here the CDR3 DNA reads TGCAGCGTGATCAGGGGCTACGAGCAGTACTTC. This gives the protein CSVIRGYEQYF.

V and J are TRBV13 and TRBJ1-4; a weak D match, TRBD1 (5 bases). Looked up from germline, CDR1 is PRHDT and CDR2 is FYEKMQ (reference sequence). The CDR3 runs to 13 residues. Deletions cut 0 bases from V and 16 bases from J, with 15 bases between. In nucleotides, the CDR3 is TGTGCCAGCAGCTTAGGCTCGACAGACCGCCAGTTTTTT. This codes for CASSLGSTDRQFF.

This chain joins TRBV24-1 and TRBJ2-2; 11 nucleotides line up with TRBD1. Germline V gene sequence: CDR1 KGHDR, CDR2 SFDVKD. Trimming took 4 bases from V and 3 from J; bases not matched to a gene: 3. CDR3 length: 16 residues. This CDR3 is CATSEWDRGDTGELFF. The CDR3 DNA sequence: TGTGCCACCAGTGAGTGGGACAGGGGGGACACCGGGGAGCTGTTTTTT.

DNA of the CDR3: TGTGCCAGCAGCAGATGCCGGGGTAGGGACAGGGGCAATCAGCCCCAGCATTTT. It is translated as CASSRCRGRDRGNQPQHF. The J gene is TRBJ1-5, the V gene TRBV21-1; TRBD1 is the table's D call, not checked against the DNA. TRBV21-1 is an annotated pseudogene. The CDR3 is 18 residues long.